This T cell receptor beta chain was retrieved from a study of regulatory T cells in long-lasting Graves disease. Stated time point: persistent/refractory GD, antithyroid drugs over 5 years with positive TRAb. Preparation of the TCR library used RNA extracted from PBMCs. V lost 5 bases and J lost 2; bases outside the gene matches: 2. The germline V gene has CDR1 GTSNPN and CDR2 SVGIG (reference sequence). The CDR3 has 12 amino acids. CDR3 regions were amplified by Arm-PCR using iRepertoire HTBI primers to build TCR beta libraries. TCRdb used MiXCR to reprocess the multiplex PCR reads, holding one entry per CDR3 protein. The sample lists approximately 380,000 distinct CDR3 sequences; around 21% were seen once. This clonotype was found a few times.

The chain is built from TRBV30 and TRBJ2-7; 8 bases match TRBD1. The specimen comprised peripheral blood mononuclear cells (PBMCs), sampled when the disease was refractory, from a patient treated with antithyroid drugs. This clonotype was sampled from a female donor with Graves disease. This chain's CDR3 is CAWGTGPYEQYF. The CDR3 bases are TGTGCCTGGGGGACAGGCCCCTACGAGCAGTACTTC.